This is a list of T cell receptor beta chains from one sample in a study of T-cell reconstitution after alpha-beta-depleted transplantation in children. One entry per CDR3 protein, called by TCRdb with MiXCR from the PCR reads. The table lists about 980,000 distinct CDR3 sequences, under 30% of them singletons. The material sequenced was PBMCs, mostly from graft donor cells, taken 360 days after TCRalphabeta/CD19-depleted stem cell transplant. The receptors derive from a boy less than two years old who had a stem cell transplant for SCID, so the T cells may come from the graft donor. CDR3s include the opening cysteine and the closing phenylalanine or tryptophan.

j_gene	v_gene	CDR3aa
TRBJ2-7	TRBV7-2	CASSLEISGFMQQYF
TRBJ2-1	TRBV7-3	CASSPTSGGVPYNEQFF
TRBJ2-6	TRBV2	CASSLSGLSSGANVLTF
TRBJ2-1	TRBV4-2	CASSQDLRWGPGEQFF
TRBJ1-6	TRBV7-8	CASSFSGKNSPLHF
TRBJ1-4	TRBV7-9	CASSLGQGEKLFF
TRBJ2-5	TRBV27	CASSLLPGRAQETQYF
TRBJ2-7	TRBV6-1	CASSRGTVITYEQYF
TRBJ2-5	TRBV2	CASSEAGGSYQETQYF
TRBJ1-1	TRBV6-2/TRBV6-3	CASSWGGRTEAFF
TRBJ2-1	TRBV30	CAWTGGSSYNEQFF
TRBJ1-6	TRBV18	CASSLSDGGNSPLHF
TRBJ2-7	TRBV12-3/TRBV12-4	CASSFQYYEQYF
TRBJ2-3	TRBV18	CASSPTNLDTQYF